This TCR beta chain was sequenced in a study of post-analysis software for immune sequencing data. The wider study: Clinical courses comprised relapsing-remitting, secondary progressive and progressive-relapsing multiple sclerosis.

The CDR3 totals 12 residues. From germline, CDR1 is WNHNN and CDR2 SYGVQD (reference sequence). The V and J ends lost 2 bases and 10 bases respectively, with 10 bases between them. Notes on this clonotype: Its target is unknown.

Researchers reported that TCR beta cDNA libraries carried unique molecular identifiers. cDNA molecules numbering around 450,000 came from about 0.94 to 9.7 million T cells. TCRdb reanalysed the PCR reads using MiXCR and keeps one entry per CDR3 protein. The repertoire has 650,000 to 900,000 distinct CDR3 sequences, about 43% of them found once; the top ten carry roughly 4.9%. General study results and limits: With TRBV5-6, TRBV5-1 and TRBV20-1 included, about 5 TRBV segments were more frequent in patients than in controls. The F measure placed samples prepared in the same batch into strongly shared clusters. Diversity measured as normalized Chao1 was significantly lower in multiple sclerosis patients than in controls.

Sequenced sample: blood. This sequence joins TRBV10-1 and TRBJ2-3; D unresolved. The clonotype originates from a girl between 10 and 17 years old with multiple sclerosis. Here the CDR3 DNA reads TGCGCCAGCAGTGAGGGCCAGTATCCGCAGTATTTT. It codes for CASSEGQYPQYF.